The 6 T cell receptor beta chains below come from one sample, sequenced in a study of beta chain features in type 1 diabetes. Since all of the isolated RNA was reverse transcribed, expressed TCRB transcripts were what got sequenced. Some clones are missing from TCRdb's copy, which holds only in-frame ones; the method was immunoSEQ multiplex PCR. Among 150,000 or so clones listed, approximately 9% were seen once. The material sequenced was central memory CD4+ T cells from blood. These receptor sequences come from a woman younger than 35 in good health.

Ten or more counts support this clone. J is TRBJ2-3 and V is TRBV18, with D perhaps TRBD2 (6 bases). The V and J ends lost 3 bases and 2 bases respectively, with 12 bases between them. CDR1 and CDR2 (germline): KGHSH, LQKENI. The CDR3 loop spans 15 amino acids. The CDR3 is CASSPPGTHTDTQYF. CDR3 bases: TGTGCCAGCTCACCCCCCGGGACTCACACAGATACGCAGTATTTT. The full variable domain, rest sourced from reference TRBV18 and TRBJ2-3, is NAGVMQNPRHLVRRRGQEARLRCSPMKGHSHVYWYRQLPEEGLKFMVYLQKENIIDESGMPKERFSAEFPKEGPSILRIQQVVRGDSAAYFCASSPPGTHTDTQYFGPGTRLTVL.

This clone was counted between two and nine times. The chain uses TRBV4-1 and TRBJ2-3; 8 bases are a match to TRBD2. The germline CDR1 and CDR2 sequences are MGHRA and YSYEKL. V was clipped by 1 base and J by 0 bases; unmatched bases: 3. The CDR3 is 16 residues long. The CDR3 is CASSQGSGGSTDTQYF. For the CDR3, the DNA is TGCGCCAGCAGCCAAGGATCGGGGGGGAGCACAGATACGCAGTATTTT.

This chain links TRBV6-5 with TRBJ2-1; 9 nucleotides align to TRBD1. With 7 bases clipped from V and 6 bases from J, the junction kept 7 bases outside the gene matches. Germline-derived CDR1 and CDR2 are MNHEY and SVGAGI. The CDR3 is 14 amino acids. The CDR3 DNA follows: TGTGCCAGCACTACCGGGACAGGGTCCAATGAGCAGTTCTTC. Residues: CASTTGTGSNEQFF.

This clone was recorded a few times. The chain carries TRBV29-1 and TRBJ2-3; 9 nucleotides match TRBD2. V gave up 7 bases and J gave up 1 base; unmatched junction bases: 3. Germline V gene data show CDR1 as SQVTM and CDR2 as ANQGSEA. The CDR3 length is 13 residues. As DNA, the CDR3 is TGCAGCGCCGCGGGGGGGCGCACAGATACGCAGTATTTT. Its protein product is CSAAGGRTDTQYF.

This clone occurred a few times. The chain has TRBV5-1 and TRBJ2-5; D is unclear. The germline CDR1 and CDR2 sequences are SGHRS and YFSETQ. The CDR3 has 15 amino acids. Trimming left V 4 bases short and J 2 bases short, with 15 bases between. The CDR3 DNA reads TGCGCCAGCAGCCGACTCCCAATTGGACAAGAGACCCAGTACTTC. It is translated as CASSRLPIGQETQYF.

This clone was observed a few times. The gene calls are TRBV19 and TRBJ1-5; D unclear. From germline, CDR1 is LNHDA and CDR2 SQIVND (reference sequence). The CDR3 extends over 13 amino acids. The V gene lost 3 bases and the J gene lost 9 bases, with 12 bases spanning the gap. This CDR3 is CASSIYGQAPQHF. In DNA form, the CDR3 reads TGTGCCAGTAGTATTTACGGCCAGGCGCCCCAGCATTTT.